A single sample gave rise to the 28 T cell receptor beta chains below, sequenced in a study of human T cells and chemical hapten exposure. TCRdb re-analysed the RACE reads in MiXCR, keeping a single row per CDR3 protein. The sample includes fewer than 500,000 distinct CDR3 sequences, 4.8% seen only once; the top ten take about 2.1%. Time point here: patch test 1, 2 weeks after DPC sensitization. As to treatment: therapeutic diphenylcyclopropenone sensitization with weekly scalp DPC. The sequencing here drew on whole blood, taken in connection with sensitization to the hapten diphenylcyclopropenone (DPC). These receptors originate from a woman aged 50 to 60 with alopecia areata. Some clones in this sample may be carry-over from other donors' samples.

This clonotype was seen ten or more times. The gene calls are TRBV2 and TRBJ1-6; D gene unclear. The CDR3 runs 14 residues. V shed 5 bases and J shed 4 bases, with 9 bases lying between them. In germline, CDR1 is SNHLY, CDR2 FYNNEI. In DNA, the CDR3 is TGTGCCAGCAGTCCAGTCGGTTATAATTCACCCCTCCACTTT. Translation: CASSPVGYNSPLHF.

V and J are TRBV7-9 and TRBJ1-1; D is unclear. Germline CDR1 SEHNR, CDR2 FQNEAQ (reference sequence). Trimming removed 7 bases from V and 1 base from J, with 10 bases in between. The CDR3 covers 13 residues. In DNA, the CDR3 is TGTGCCAGCACACCCCCGGGGAACACTGAAGCTTTCTTT. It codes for CASTPPGNTEAFF.

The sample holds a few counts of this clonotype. The CDR3 nucleotides are TGTGCCAGCAGCGGGGGACAGTACTCTGGAAACACCATATATTTT. Protein product: CASSGGQYSGNTIYF. This rearrangement joins TRBV11-2 to TRBJ1-3; 7 nucleotides agree with TRBD1. The junction had 4 bases not matched to a gene; V was cut back by 5 bases and J by 0 bases. This CDR3 has 15 amino acids. CDR1 and CDR2 (germline): SGHAT, FQNNGV.

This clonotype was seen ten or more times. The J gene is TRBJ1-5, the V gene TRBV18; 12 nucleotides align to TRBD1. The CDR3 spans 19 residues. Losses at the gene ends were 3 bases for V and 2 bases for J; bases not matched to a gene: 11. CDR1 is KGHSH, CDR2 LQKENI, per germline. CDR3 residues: CASSPQSGTGGSGNQPQHF. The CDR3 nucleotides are TGTGCCAGCTCACCCCAATCCGGGACAGGGGGCTCAGGCAATCAGCCCCAGCATTTT.

The CDR3: CASSSGDITYEQYF. Written as DNA, the CDR3 is TGTGCCAGCAGTTCAGGGGACATTACCTACGAGCAGTACTTC. The V call is TRBV12-3 or TRBV12-4, the J call TRBJ2-7; weak D call: TRBD1 (6 bases). V lost 4 bases to trimming and J lost 2 bases, with 12 bases between them. The CDR3 is 14 amino acids.

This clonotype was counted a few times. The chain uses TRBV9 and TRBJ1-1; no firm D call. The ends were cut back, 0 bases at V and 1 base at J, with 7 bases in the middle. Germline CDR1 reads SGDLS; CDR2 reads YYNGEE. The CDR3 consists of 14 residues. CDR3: CASSVGSGNTEAFF. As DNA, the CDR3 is TGTGCCAGCAGCGTAGGGTCAGGGAACACTGAAGCTTTCTTT.

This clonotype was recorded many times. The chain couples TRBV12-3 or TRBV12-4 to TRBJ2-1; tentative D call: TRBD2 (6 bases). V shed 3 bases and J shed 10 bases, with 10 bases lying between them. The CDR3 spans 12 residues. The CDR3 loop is CASSLAGREQFF. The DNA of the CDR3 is TGTGCCAGCAGTTTGGCGGGAAGAGAGCAGTTCTTC.

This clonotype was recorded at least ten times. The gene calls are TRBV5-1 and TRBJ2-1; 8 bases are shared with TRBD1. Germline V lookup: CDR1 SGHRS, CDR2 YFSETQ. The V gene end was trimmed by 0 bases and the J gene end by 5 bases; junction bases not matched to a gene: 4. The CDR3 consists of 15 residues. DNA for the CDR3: TGCGCCAGCAGCTTGGCCAGGGGGCACGACAATGAGCAGTTCTTC. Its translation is CASSLARGHDNEQFF.

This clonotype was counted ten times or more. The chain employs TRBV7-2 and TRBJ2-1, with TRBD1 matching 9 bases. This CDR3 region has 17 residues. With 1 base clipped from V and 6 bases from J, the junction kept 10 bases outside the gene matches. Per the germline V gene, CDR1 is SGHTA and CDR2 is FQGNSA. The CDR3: CASSLGRGWGQGNEQFF. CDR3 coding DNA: TGTGCCAGCAGCTTAGGAAGGGGATGGGGACAGGGCAATGAGCAGTTCTTC.

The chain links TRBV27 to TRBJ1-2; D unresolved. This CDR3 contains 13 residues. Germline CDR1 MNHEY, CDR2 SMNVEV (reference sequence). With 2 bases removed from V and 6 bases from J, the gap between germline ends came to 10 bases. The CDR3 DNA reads TGTGCCAGCAGTTTAGGATTTTCCGATGGCTACACCTTC. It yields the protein CASSLGFSDGYTF.

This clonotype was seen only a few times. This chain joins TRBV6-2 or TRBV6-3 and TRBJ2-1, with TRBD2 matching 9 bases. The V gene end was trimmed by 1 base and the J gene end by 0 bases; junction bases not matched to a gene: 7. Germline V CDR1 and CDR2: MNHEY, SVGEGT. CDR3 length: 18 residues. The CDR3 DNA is TGTGCCAGCAGTTACTTGAGTCTAGCGGGACTCTCCTACAATGAGCAGTTCTTC. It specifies CASSYLSLAGLSYNEQFF.

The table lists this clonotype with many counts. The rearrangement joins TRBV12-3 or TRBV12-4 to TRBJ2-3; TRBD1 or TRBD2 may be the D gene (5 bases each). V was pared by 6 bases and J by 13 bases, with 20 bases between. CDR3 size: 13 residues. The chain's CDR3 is CASRDPGRSPEYF. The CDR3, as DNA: TGTGCCAGCAGGGATCCGGGACGATCGCCGGAGTATTTT.

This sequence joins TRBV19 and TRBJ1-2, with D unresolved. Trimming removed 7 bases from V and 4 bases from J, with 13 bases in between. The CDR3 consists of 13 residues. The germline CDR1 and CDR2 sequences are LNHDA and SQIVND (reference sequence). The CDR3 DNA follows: TGTGCCAGTAACACACCGGGTTCCTATGGCTACACCTTC. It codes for CASNTPGSYGYTF.

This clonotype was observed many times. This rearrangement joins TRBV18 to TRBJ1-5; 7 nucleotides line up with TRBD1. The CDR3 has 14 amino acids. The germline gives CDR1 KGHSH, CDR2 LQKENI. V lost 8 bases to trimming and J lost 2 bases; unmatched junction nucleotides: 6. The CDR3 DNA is TGTGCCAGCCAAGACAGGGATCGCAATCAGCCCCAGCATTTT. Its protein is CASQDRDRNQPQHF.

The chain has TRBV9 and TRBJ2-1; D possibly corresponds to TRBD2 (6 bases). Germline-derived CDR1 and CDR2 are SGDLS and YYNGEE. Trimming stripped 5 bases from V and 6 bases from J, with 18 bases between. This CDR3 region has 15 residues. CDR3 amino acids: CASSYEVGRGNEQFF. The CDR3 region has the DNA TGTGCCAGCAGTTATGAGGTCGGGAGAGGCAATGAGCAGTTCTTC.

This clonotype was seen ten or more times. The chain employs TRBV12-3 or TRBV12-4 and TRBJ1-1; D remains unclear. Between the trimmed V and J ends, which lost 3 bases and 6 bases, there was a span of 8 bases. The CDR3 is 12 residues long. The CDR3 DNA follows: TGTGCCAGCAGTTTTCTTTGGTCTGAAGCTTTCTTT. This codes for CASSFLWSEAFF.

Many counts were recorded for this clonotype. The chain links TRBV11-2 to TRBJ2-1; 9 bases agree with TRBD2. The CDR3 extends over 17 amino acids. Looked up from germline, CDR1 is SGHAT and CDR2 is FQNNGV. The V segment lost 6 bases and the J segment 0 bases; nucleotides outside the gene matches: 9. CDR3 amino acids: CASRVAGARLSYNEQFF. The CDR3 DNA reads TGTGCCAGCAGGGTAGCGGGGGCTCGACTCTCCTACAATGAGCAGTTCTTC.

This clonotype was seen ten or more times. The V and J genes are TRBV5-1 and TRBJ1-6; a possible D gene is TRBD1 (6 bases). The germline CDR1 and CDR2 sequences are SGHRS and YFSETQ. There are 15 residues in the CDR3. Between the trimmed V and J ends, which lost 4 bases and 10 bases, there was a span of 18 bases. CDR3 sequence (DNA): TGCGCCAGCAGCCAGCAGTCTTCGACAGGATCACCCCTCCACTTT. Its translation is CASSQQSSTGSPLHF. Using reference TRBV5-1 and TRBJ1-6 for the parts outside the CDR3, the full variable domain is KAGVTQTPRYLIKTRGQQVTLSCSPISGHRSVSWYQQTPGQGLQFLFEYFSETQRNKGNFPGRFSGRQFSNSRSEMNVSTLELGDSALYLCASSQQSSTGSPLHFGNGTRLTVT.

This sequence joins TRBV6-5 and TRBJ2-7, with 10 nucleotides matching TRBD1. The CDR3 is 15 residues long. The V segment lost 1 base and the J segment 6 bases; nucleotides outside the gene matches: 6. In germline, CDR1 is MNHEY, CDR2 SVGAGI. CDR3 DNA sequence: TGTGCCAGCAGTTACTGGGGACAGGGGCTTAGCGAGCAGTACTTC. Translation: CASSYWGQGLSEQYF.

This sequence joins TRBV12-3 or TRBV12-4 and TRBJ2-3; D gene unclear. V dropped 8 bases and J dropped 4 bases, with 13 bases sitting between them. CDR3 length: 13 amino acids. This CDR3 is CASREPGPDTQYF. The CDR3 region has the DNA TGTGCCAGCCGAGAGCCCGGCCCAGATACGCAGTATTTT.

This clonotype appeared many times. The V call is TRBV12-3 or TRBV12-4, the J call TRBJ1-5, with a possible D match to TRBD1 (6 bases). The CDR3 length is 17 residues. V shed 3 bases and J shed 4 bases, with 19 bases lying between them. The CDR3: CASSFEGGGAVNQPQHF. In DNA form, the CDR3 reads TGTGCCAGCAGTTTCGAAGGAGGGGGGGCCGTAAATCAGCCCCAGCATTTT.

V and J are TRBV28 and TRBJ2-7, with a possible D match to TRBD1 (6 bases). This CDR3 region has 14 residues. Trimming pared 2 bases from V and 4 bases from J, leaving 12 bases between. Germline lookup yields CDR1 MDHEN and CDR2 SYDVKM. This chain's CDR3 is CASSLDRSGYEQYF. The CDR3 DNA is TGTGCCAGCAGTTTAGACAGGTCAGGATACGAGCAGTACTTC.

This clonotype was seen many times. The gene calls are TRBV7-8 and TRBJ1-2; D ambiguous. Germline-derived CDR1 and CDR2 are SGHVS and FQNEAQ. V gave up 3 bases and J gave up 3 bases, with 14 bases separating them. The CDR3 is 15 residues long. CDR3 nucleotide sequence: TGTGCCAGCAGCTTTTCAGGAACTGGGGACTATGGCTACACCTTC. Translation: CASSFSGTGDYGYTF.

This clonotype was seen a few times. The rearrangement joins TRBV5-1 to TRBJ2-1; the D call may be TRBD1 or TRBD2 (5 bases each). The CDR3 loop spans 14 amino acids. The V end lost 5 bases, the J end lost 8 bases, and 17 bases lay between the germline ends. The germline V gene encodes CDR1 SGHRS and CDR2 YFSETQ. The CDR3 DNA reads TGCGCCAGCAGGTTACCGGGGCCCCAGGATGAGCAGTTCTTC. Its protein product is CASRLPGPQDEQFF. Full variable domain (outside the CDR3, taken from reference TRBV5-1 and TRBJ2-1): KAGVTQTPRYLIKTRGQQVTLSCSPISGHRSVSWYQQTPGQGLQFLFEYFSETQRNKGNFPGRFSGRQFSNSRSEMNVSTLELGDSALYLCASRLPGPQDEQFFGPGTRLTVL.

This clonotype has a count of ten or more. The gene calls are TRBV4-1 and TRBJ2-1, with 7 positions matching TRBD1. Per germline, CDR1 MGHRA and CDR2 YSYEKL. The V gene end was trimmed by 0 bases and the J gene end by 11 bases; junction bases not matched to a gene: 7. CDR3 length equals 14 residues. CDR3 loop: CASSQDRGPVQQFF. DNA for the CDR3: TGCGCCAGCAGCCAAGATAGGGGGCCTGTTCAGCAGTTCTTC.

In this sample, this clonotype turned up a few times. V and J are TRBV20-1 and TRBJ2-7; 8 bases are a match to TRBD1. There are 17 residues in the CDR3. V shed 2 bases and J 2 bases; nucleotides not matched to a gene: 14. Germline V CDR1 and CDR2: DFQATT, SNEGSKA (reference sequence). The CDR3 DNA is TGCAGTGCTAGATCCCCCCGGAGGACAGGGACAACCTACGAGCAGTACTTC. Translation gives CSARSPRRTGTTYEQYF.

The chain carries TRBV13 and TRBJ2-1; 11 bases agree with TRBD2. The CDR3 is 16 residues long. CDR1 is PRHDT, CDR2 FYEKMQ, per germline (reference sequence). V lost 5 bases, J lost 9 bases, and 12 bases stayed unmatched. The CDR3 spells CASSHKLAGGPGEQFF. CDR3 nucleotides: TGTGCCAGCAGCCATAAATTAGCGGGAGGGCCGGGTGAGCAGTTCTTC.

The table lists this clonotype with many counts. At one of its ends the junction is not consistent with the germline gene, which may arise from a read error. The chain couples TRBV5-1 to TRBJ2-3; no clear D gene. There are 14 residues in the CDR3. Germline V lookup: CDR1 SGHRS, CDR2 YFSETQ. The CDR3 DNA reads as TGTGCCAGCAGCCTCCTGGGCCGAACAGATACGCAGTATTTT. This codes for CASSLLGRTDTQYF.